Below, 18 T cell receptor beta chains from the same sample are listed, as sequenced in a study of blood T cell repertoires in COVID-19. Here immunoSEQ multiplex PCR was the method, and the copy in TCRdb shows in-frame clones only, minus some. The data hold 56,000 or so clones, with approximately 80% observed a single time. The sequenced sample was peripheral blood. The receptors derive from a woman older than 75 with acute or convalescent COVID-19.

The chain recombines TRBV11-3 with TRBJ1-3; TRBD1 is a possible D gene (5 bases). The CDR3 sequence is 15 residues long. Germline V gene lookup returns CDR1 SGHNT and CDR2 YENEEA. V was trimmed by 3 bases and J by 0 bases, leaving 9 bases between them. CDR3 coding DNA: TGTGCCAGCAGCTTGGACATTTACTCTGGAAACACCATATATTTT. Translating gives CASSLDIYSGNTIYF.

The chain links TRBV5-1 to TRBJ1-5, with 8 bases matching TRBD1. The length of the CDR3 is 15 residues. V dropped 4 bases and J dropped 5; count of bases not matched to a gene: 8. Germline CDR1 and CDR2: SGHRS and YFSETQ. Here the CDR3 DNA reads TGCGCCAGCAGCCTCGGGACAGGAGGGTATCAGCCCCAGCATTTT. Protein sequence: CASSLGTGGYQPQHF. Full variable domain (rest looked up from reference TRBV5-1 and TRBJ1-5): KAGVTQTPRYLIKTRGQQVTLSCSPISGHRSVSWYQQTPGQGLQFLFEYFSETQRNKGNFPGRFSGRQFSNSRSEMNVSTLELGDSALYLCASSLGTGGYQPQHFGDGTRLSIL.

V gene TRBV7-2 combines with J gene TRBJ1-1, with D hard to call. V shed 1 base and J shed 1 base, with 10 bases lying between them. In germline, CDR1 is SGHTA, CDR2 FQGNSA. CDR3 size: 15 residues. CDR3 in amino acids: CASSLVEGSNTEAFF. CDR3 nucleotide sequence: TGTGCCAGCAGCTTAGTAGAGGGCTCGAACACTGAAGCTTTCTTT.

This chain uses TRBV5-4 with TRBJ1-5, with D perhaps matching TRBD1 (6 bases). Trimming stripped 4 bases from V and 3 bases from J, with 11 bases between. Germline lookup yields CDR1 SGHNT and CDR2 YYREEE (reference sequence). CDR3 length: 14 amino acids. CDR3 amino acids: CASSPDRNNQPQHF. The CDR3 DNA sequence: TGTGCCAGCAGCCCCGACAGGAACAATCAGCCCCAGCATTTT.

The chain uses TRBV18 and TRBJ1-2, with 12 bases matching TRBD1. Trimming cost V 3 bases and J 6 bases; bases outside gene matches: 5. The CDR3 is made up of 15 amino acids. Per germline, CDR1 KGHSH and CDR2 LQKENI. For the CDR3, the DNA is TGTGCCAGCTCACCGGGACAGGGGGCTATTCATGGCTACACCTTC. It is translated as CASSPGQGAIHGYTF. Full variable domain (outside the CDR3, taken from reference TRBV18 and TRBJ1-2): NAGVMQNPRHLVRRRGQEARLRCSPMKGHSHVYWYRQLPEEGLKFMVYLQKENIIDESGMPKERFSAEFPKEGPSILRIQQVVRGDSAAYFCASSPGQGAIHGYTFGSGTRLTVV.

The chain joins TRBV3-1 (or the pseudogene TRBV3-2) to TRBJ2-5, with a weak D call TRBD2 (6 bases). The CDR3 is made up of 13 amino acids. Germline V gives CDR1 LGHDT, CDR2 YNNKEL (reference sequence). Trimming took 1 base from V and 4 from J, leaving 7 bases between them. As DNA, the CDR3 is TGTGCCAGCAGCCAAGCGGGGGTAGAGACCCAGTACTTC. Its translation: CASSQAGVETQYF.

This clone was counted once. This sequence joins TRBV27 and TRBJ2-1, with 7 bases lining up with TRBD2. Losses at the gene ends were 6 bases for V and 2 bases for J; bases not matched to a gene: 7. Germline assignment: CDR1 MNHEY and CDR2 SMNVEV (reference sequence). This CDR3 has 15 amino acids. The CDR3 protein is CASRRDYQTYNEQFF. DNA of the CDR3: TGTGCCAGCAGGAGGGACTACCAAACCTACAATGAGCAGTTCTTC.

The chain links TRBV12-3 or TRBV12-4 to TRBJ2-1; no definite D call. V lost 1 base and J lost 9, with 7 bases in between. The CDR3 has 12 amino acids. DNA of the CDR3: TGTGCCAGCAGTTTAGACGAGATTGAGCAGTTCTTC. Translated: CASSLDEIEQFF.

The CDR3 sequence is CASSSGTGSYEQYF. The CDR3 bases are TGCGCCAGCAGCTCCGGGACAGGGTCCTACGAGCAGTACTTC. V usage is TRBV5-1 and J usage is TRBJ2-7; 9 bases align to TRBD1. The germline V gene encodes CDR1 SGHRS and CDR2 YFSETQ. Trimming removed 3 bases from V and 1 base from J; junction bases left unmatched: 2. This CDR3 is built from 14 residues.

J is TRBJ1-6 and V is TRBV20-1; 9 bases line up with TRBD1. This CDR3 region has 14 residues. Trimming cost V 3 bases and J 11 bases; bases outside gene matches: 8. The germline gives CDR1 DFQATT, CDR2 SNEGSKA (reference sequence). For the CDR3, the DNA is TGCAGTGCTAGTGCCGGGACAGGGAGTCCACCCCTCCACTTT. Its translation: CSASAGTGSPPLHF.

The rearrangement joins TRBV12-3 or TRBV12-4 to TRBJ1-2; weak D call: TRBD1 (5 bases). V gave up 3 bases and J gave up 4 bases, with 9 bases separating them. The CDR3 spans 13 residues. Here the CDR3 DNA reads TGTGCCAGCAGTTTGGGGCCGATCTATGGCTACACCTTC. Translating gives CASSLGPIYGYTF.

The chain couples TRBV5-1 to TRBJ1-6, with D perhaps TRBD1 (5 bases). With 3 bases removed from V and 8 bases from J, the gap between germline ends came to 18 bases. Germline CDR1 SGHRS, CDR2 YFSETQ. The CDR3 has 16 amino acids. The CDR3, as DNA: TGCGCCAGCAGCTGGGGCCTTGGGGGGTTAGATTCACCCCTCCACTTT. It codes for CASSWGLGGLDSPLHF.

This clone was observed a single time. This sequence joins TRBV19 and TRBJ1-2, with D maybe TRBD1 (6 bases). Trimming removed 5 bases from V and 6 bases from J, with 16 bases in between. Germline V lookup: CDR1 LNHDA, CDR2 SQIVND (reference sequence). CDR3 length: 14 amino acids. CDR3: CASSSTGIRDGYTF. In DNA, the CDR3 is TGTGCCAGTAGTTCCACAGGGATCCGGGATGGCTACACCTTC.

V is TRBV19 and J is TRBJ1-1, with D perhaps TRBD1 (5 bases). CDR1 is LNHDA, CDR2 SQIVND, per germline (reference sequence). The CDR3 spans 16 residues. Between the trimmed V and J ends, which lost 10 bases and 4 bases, there was a span of 25 bases. The CDR3 region is CATGSGRELRGTEAFF. CDR3 in DNA: TGTGCCACCGGGAGCGGCAGGGAATTGAGGGGCACTGAAGCTTTCTTT. Looking up the rest from reference TRBV19 and TRBJ1-1 gives the full variable domain: DGGITQSPKYLFRKEGQNVTLSCEQNLNHDAMYWYRQDPGQGLRLIYYSQIVNDFQKGDIAEGYSVSREKKESFPLTVTSAQKNPTAFYLCATGSGRELRGTEAFFGQGTRLTVV.

The chain employs TRBV10-3 and TRBJ1-5; D gene uncertain. The germline V gene has CDR1 ENHRY and CDR2 SYGVKD. Trimming removed 10 bases at V and 2 bases at J, with 12 bases between. The CDR3 length is 13 residues. The CDR3 reads CATRMFGNQPQHF. The DNA for the CDR3 is TGTGCCACGAGAATGTTCGGCAATCAGCCCCAGCATTTT.

The chain links TRBV6-5 to TRBJ1-1; a weak D match, TRBD1 (5 bases). CDR1 MNHEY and CDR2 SVGAGI come from the germline V gene. Deletions cut 2 bases from V and 0 bases from J, with 7 bases between. The CDR3 extends over 14 amino acids. CDR3 residues: CASSYGALNTEAFF. CDR3 nucleotide sequence: TGTGCCAGCAGTTACGGGGCATTGAACACTGAAGCTTTCTTT.

The rearrangement joins TRBV15 to TRBJ2-7; 9 bases agree with TRBD1. The CDR3 sequence is 15 residues long. V trimming: 1 base; J trimming: 1 base; junction bases outside the gene matches: 2. CDR1 and CDR2 from the germline V gene are LNHNV and YYDKDF (reference sequence). For the CDR3, the DNA is TGTGCCACCAGCAGAGGACAGGGGGTGTCCTACGAGCAGTACTTC. Encoded protein: CATSRGQGVSYEQYF.

V is TRBV27 and J is TRBJ1-2; D perhaps matches TRBD1 (5 bases). This CDR3 has 16 residues. The V gene lost 3 bases and the J gene lost 3 bases, with 17 bases spanning the gap. The germline gives CDR1 MNHEY, CDR2 SMNVEV (reference sequence). The CDR3 loop reads CASSLGPAYSHYGYTF. DNA of the CDR3: TGTGCCAGCAGTTTGGGGCCAGCCTATTCCCACTATGGCTACACCTTC.